Reported below is one T cell receptor (beta chain). The record originates from a study of blood T cell repertoires in COVID-19. Overall study: Material from acute and convalescent COVID-19 was sourced from the United States, Italy and Spain.

Profiling relied on immunoSEQ multiplex PCR, and the TCRdb table lists in-frame clones only, not all of them. The table includes about 160,000 clones, about four fifths detected once. Germline lookup yields CDR1 MNHEY and CDR2 SVGAGI. The CDR3 loop spans 16 amino acids. J was trimmed by 7 bases and V by 2 bases; bases with no gene match: 12. Material: peripheral blood. The genes are TRBV6-5 and TRBJ2-7; TRBD2 matches 9 bases. This TCR was sampled from a man between 65 and 85 years old who had recovered from COVID-19. The CDR3, as DNA: TGTGCCAGCAGTTACATCCTTCGCGCTAGCGGGAAAGAGCAGTACTTC. It yields the protein CASSYILRASGKEQYF.